Listed here are 5 T cell receptor beta chains from one sample, sequenced in a study of cytomegalovirus exposure and HLA in healthy donors. Primers: 60 Vbeta forward and 13 Jbeta reverse. Only in-frame clones appear in the TCRdb table, and some are missing; sequencing was by immunoSEQ multiplex PCR. Here the sample spans about 130,000 clones, around 79% being singletons. Input material: PBMCs. These receptors were collected from a man between 35 and 55 years old in good health and CMV-seropositive.

This sequence joins TRBV5-6 and TRBJ2-7; D possibly corresponds to TRBD2 (5 bases). The germline gives CDR1 SGHDT, CDR2 YYEEEE. The CDR3 spans 14 residues. The V and J ends lost 2 bases and 0 bases respectively, with 9 bases between them. The CDR3 region has the DNA TGTGCCAGCAGCTTCGGCGGGCCCTCCTACGAGCAGTACTTC. Amino acid sequence: CASSFGGPSYEQYF.

This chain's CDR3 is CASSFYSLSGQGYPYEQYF. Here the CDR3 DNA reads TGTGCCAGCAGTTTCTACTCTTTAAGCGGACAGGGGTACCCCTACGAGCAGTACTTC. The V gene is TRBV28, the J gene TRBJ2-7; 9 positions agree with TRBD1. Per the germline V gene, CDR1 is MDHEN and CDR2 is SYDVKM. The V segment lost 3 bases and the J segment 2 bases; nucleotides outside the gene matches: 17. The CDR3 contains 19 residues.

The V and J genes are TRBV5-1 and TRBJ1-2; TRBD1 matches at 9 bases. CDR1 and CDR2 from the germline V gene are SGHRS and YFSETQ. The CDR3 is 13 amino acids. The junction had 5 bases not matched to a gene; V was cut back by 3 bases and J by 8 bases. The CDR3 reads CASSSGQGDGYTF. The CDR3 nucleotides are TGCGCCAGCAGCTCGGGACAGGGTGACGGCTACACCTTC.

This clone occurred a few times. The chain employs TRBV6-1 and TRBJ2-4, with TRBD2 as a possible D gene (5 bases). The germline V gene encodes CDR1 MNHNS and CDR2 SASEGT. The CDR3 has 13 amino acids. Trimming pared 6 bases from V and 6 bases from J, leaving 12 bases between. The CDR3 DNA reads as TGTGCCAGCAGCCCCTTTGCGGGAAACATTCAGTACTTC. It is translated as CASSPFAGNIQYF.

This chain links TRBV7-9 with TRBJ2-2; D may be TRBD2 (6 bases). Trimming took off 5 bases at V and 4 bases at J, with 17 bases between the two ends. Germline-derived CDR1 and CDR2 are SEHNR and FQNEAQ (reference sequence). There are 16 residues in the CDR3. The CDR3 protein is CASSLTRGSGTGELFF. The CDR3 coding sequence is TGTGCCAGCAGCCTCACCCGGGGGTCGGGCACCGGGGAGCTGTTTTTT.